One T cell receptor (beta chain) is described in this entry. What antigen it recognizes has not been identified. Within one base of it there is no much larger clone, and no base qualities were kept. The data were taken from a study of cytomegalovirus exposure and HLA in healthy donors (dated by TCRdb to between 2016 and 2019). Context from the whole study: According to an earlier analysis of 550 to 750 of the donors, about 179 million T cells yielded over 100 million unique TCR beta sequences and 250 to 350 Gb of sequence data. Both class I and class II loci were covered by HLA typing, at four-digit resolution. An early release covering more than 500 HLA-typed donors comprised about 290 gigabases of sequencing data and roughly 86 million unique TCR sequences. Alongside the repertoire data, information on donor age, sex, ethnicity and CMV serostatus was compiled. The study combined high-throughput TCR immunosequencing, statistical association of individual TCRs with disease status, and machine learning to predict cytomegalovirus infection status. In an earlier analysis of about 590 of the donors, high-throughput TCR beta sequencing was used to judge whether each TCR beta V gene segment behaved as functional or pseudogenic. Along with the approximately 620-subject first cohort, a separate validation cohort of around 110 different subjects was used. Of the 398 genotyped donors, 81% fell in the genetic ancestry cluster associated with self-reported Caucasian donors. Because of strong linkage in the cohort, a handful of DR-DQ haplotypes were treated as single units for association and clustering. Typing coverage differed by locus: A, B, C, DRB1 and DQB1 were typed in roughly 629-630 donors, DQA1 in roughly 500, DPA1 in roughly 590, and DPB1 in just under 490. Rather than drawing on any new phenotypic data, the later analysis identified candidate immune exposures from TCR beta sequences and the way those sequences occurred across donors. Genome-wide SNP genotypes for about 65% of the 666 donors were used in a later genetic analysis, which treated that subset as a discovery cohort. Among about 390 genotyped donors of the cohort, an average of about 240,000 unique TCR beta nucleotide sequences were sequenced per donor, approximately 20% of them non-productive. Every repertoire in the discovery cohort had been generated on one and the same sequencing platform. The study was designed to test whether signatures of past pathogen exposure could be identified by cataloging public T cell receptors. The study profiled the T cell repertoires of 500 to 800 subjects by immunosequencing and related them to cytomegalovirus serostatus. A later analysis re-examined previously published TCR beta repertoires from more than 550 donors and added high-resolution HLA genotyping to investigate patterns of TCR occurrence. General findings and caveats noted by the study authors: A later analysis found that HLA-associated TCR beta chains were more clonally expanded and had lower generation probabilities than equally common non-associated chains. According to a later analysis, most CMV-associated TCR beta chains appeared to be HLA-restricted, and the HLA associations seemed to be driven largely by CMV exposure. The classifier was reported to diagnose cytomegalovirus status with high specificity and sensitivity in both the original cohort and the validation cohort. A group of highly shared sequence variants was considered likely to be a technical artifact of the sequencing pipeline. When HLA alleles, especially DR and DQ, strongly co-occurred, TCR associations were difficult to assign to individual alleles. Immune exposure information for the cohort was limited to CMV serostatus. The authors suggested that the approach could potentially be generalized to other disease states and immunological phenotypes. A further reported finding was that TCR beta sequences accurately predicted the HLA-A and HLA-B alleles for most subjects in the first cohort. The cohort was sequenced for TCR beta chains only, and without alpha or paired-chain data the features that could be detected were limited. HLA typing was unavailable for some donors at each locus, so association tests used only the typed subset. An association between a missense DCLRE1C variant and V-gene and J-gene trimming of TCR beta chains was found in a later genetic analysis and replicated in an independent cohort. In a later analysis, several top co-occurrence clusters were reported to appear linked to parvovirus B19, influenza, CMV and Epstein-Barr virus. Sequencing depth was assumed to be roughly uniform across donors in the presence/absence analyses, though that assumption may not hold. The study gave a list of some 150 TCR beta chains associated with cytomegalovirus. An earlier analysis of 450 to 750 of the donors showed that most TCR beta V segments appeared in productive rearrangements either about 87% or about 30% of the time, which broadly matched IMGT annotations. Correlated functional status among segregating V segments might be attributable to linkage disequilibrium, but an unknown experimental factor could not be ruled out. Three of the identified cytomegalovirus-associated TCR beta chains were confirmed in vitro to be specific for cytomegalovirus antigens. Over 15 rarely observed V segments, including chromosome 9 orphons, were excluded from the earlier analysis of about 500 of the donors because counts were too low. A later analysis associated 17,000 or so TCR beta sequences with specific HLA alleles at a false discovery rate of 0.05. In a later analysis, TCR association rates were found to vary across HLA loci, with the most associated TCRs seen for DRB1 alleles and the fewest for HLA-C alleles. A later genetic analysis reported fewer N-insertions in productive TCRs among donors in an Asian-associated ancestry cluster than the roughly 620-donor mean. Most TCR sequences were seen in very few donors, while some public TCRs were found in many individuals.

The receptor library was made with the immunoSEQ multiplex PCR assay. For the multiplex PCR, a mixture combining 60 forward primers for TCR Vbeta segments and 13 reverse primers for TCR Jbeta segments was used. Amplification of the CDR3 region of rearranged TCR beta genes was performed with a multiplex PCR assay on genomic DNA. The Illumina HiSeq System was used to sequence the amplified TCR beta libraries as 87-base-pair reads. The authors processed their data as follows. A later analysis counted around 72 million unique TCR beta chains across the 666 repertoires, and about 10 million of these chains were shared by at least two donors. To remove PCR and sequencing errors, raw reads were error-corrected and collapsed into unique sequences using a nearest-neighbor algorithm that merged closely related sequences. CDR3 sequences were aligned to IMGT reference sequences to assign V, D and J gene segments. Each retained sequence needed at least a six-nucleotide match to both a V gene segment and a J gene segment. Rearrangements were called productive when the CDR3 lacked stop codons and stayed in frame with V and J; all others were non-productive. Following IMGT convention, CDR3 was defined as the stretch from the second conserved V-encoded cysteine to the conserved J-encoded phenylalanine. In an earlier analysis of some 550 of the donors, sequences lacking an unambiguous match to a single V gene segment were excluded. In an earlier analysis of 587 of the donors, a V segment was called functional when productive rearrangements were above 56.7%, and segregating when the standard deviation between donors exceeded 5%. A statistical classification framework was built to diagnose cytomegalovirus status from the catalog of TCR beta chain sequences. V and J gene assignment, in a later analysis, came from comparing TCR nucleotide sequences with IMGT/GENE-DB human TR gene sequences. The TCRdist pipeline was used in a later analysis to assign CDR3 sequences and most-parsimonious VDJ recombination scenarios. In a later analysis, each TCR beta chain was defined by its CDR3 amino acid sequence together with its V-gene family, and reads without a unique V-gene family were excluded. In a later analysis, fewer than 600 highly shared, low-generation-probability nucleotide sequences were removed to address suspected cross-contamination and a sequencing artifact. A later analysis calculated a clonal expansion index for each public chain from normalized within-repertoire ranks of inferred template counts. In a later analysis, generation probabilities were computed with a VDJ recombination model fitted to out-of-frame rearrangements, and the resulting probabilities were checked against IGoR. In a later analysis, TCR-TCR, TCR-HLA and TCR-CMV co-occurrence was scored with hypergeometric tests, and a repertoire-size bias correction was applied to TCR pairs. A later analysis estimated false discovery rates by permuting HLA or CMV assignments 20 times. A later analysis grouped co-occurring TCRs with DBSCAN, adding TCRdist sequence similarity when clustering within HLA-allele-positive subsets. Repertoires with fewer than 30,000 or more than 120,000 public chains, plus five repertoires with anomalous nucleotide sharing, were excluded from co-occurrence clustering. TCRdb's version of the immuneACCESS table is confined to in-frame rearrangements and falls short of the full clone set. An unresolved V gene accounts for under half of the shortfall where checked; the remainder is of unknown origin. The DNA was the basis for D and trimming; V, J and clone size are from that table. The sample yields some 120,000 clones; roughly 79% were counted once. The ten largest clones take up roughly 3% of the sample.

The cohort consisted of hundreds of healthy bone marrow donors. All cohort members were sampled while nominally healthy, although unrecorded immune exposures were likely present. The donor was CMV seronegative and belonged to the group of around 400 seronegative cohort members. Each donor provided a peripheral blood sample, and peripheral blood mononuclear cells were used for TCR beta sequencing. The Qiagen DNeasy Blood Extraction Kit was used to extract genomic DNA from the blood cell samples. The sequencing input was PBMCs. This clonotype was sampled from a young man in good health and CMV-seronegative.

The DNA sequence is as follows: TGTGCCAGCAGCCCTACTCTCGCCCGCGGTGAGCAGTTCTTC. It specifies CASSPTLARGEQFF. The chain uses TRBV7-9 and TRBJ2-1, with the D gene call left open. The germline V gene encodes CDR1 SEHNR and CDR2 FQNEAQ (reference sequence). Trimming removed 5 bases from V and 9 bases from J, leaving 17 bases between the germline ends. Including the terminal cysteine and phenylalanine, the CDR3 comprises 14 residues. Here the CDR3 DNA is all that survives: 42 bases in frame from base 1.